Given below is one T cell receptor beta chain in context. The antigen is undetermined. Germline V gene lookup returns CDR1 SGHVS and CDR2 FQNEAQ. This CDR3 spans 15 amino acids. The junction had 8 bases not matched to a gene; V was cut back by 0 bases and J by 6 bases. This specimen comes from a study of CD8 T cells in ankylosing spondylitis. General study results and limits: The authors reported significant enrichment of disease-linked clones in matched ankylosing spondylitis synovial fluid. Peripheral blood samples showed relatively rare disease-linked clones, and these clones were CD8+. In ankylosing spondylitis blood, a motif of eight highly homologous TCR beta variants appeared characteristic.

Preparation of TCR beta libraries was done by quantitative 5'-RACE with molecular barcodes. TCRdb recomputed calls from the 5' RACE reads with MiXCR, one row per CDR3 protein. This table holds 250,000 to 350,000 distinct CDR3 sequences, roughly 20% found once. The sequencing sample was made of blood, either unsorted or a sorted T cell fraction (not recorded which). The rearrangement uses TRBV7-8 and TRBJ2-7; 7 bases are shared with TRBD2. The sequence derives from a female donor with ankylosing spondylitis or in good health (not recorded which). CDR3 residues: CASSLAAGEFGEQYF. In DNA, the CDR3 is TGTGCCAGCAGCTTAGCGGCGGGAGAGTTCGGCGAGCAGTACTTC.